The source of this T cell receptor beta chain is a study of blood T cell repertoires in COVID-19. About the study: COVID-19 samples collected from the United States, Italy and Spain covered acute and convalescent phases. PBMCs, B-cell-depleted T cells, or T cells provided the cDNA or gDNA that made up the material.

Per the authors' pipeline: Cell counts per sample came from amplifying reference gene primers. Method: immunoSEQ multiplex PCR; TCRdb's copy keeps in-frame clones and lacks some. V, J and clone size were drawn from that table, and D and trimming were deduced from the DNA. The sample yields about 76,000 clones, 65% to 90% seen once. Germline V gives CDR1 MGHRA, CDR2 YSYEKL. V was clipped by 4 bases and J by 0 bases, with 14 bases between them. The CDR3 consists of 16 residues. The gene calls are TRBV4-1 and TRBJ2-3; TRBD2 is a possible D gene (5 bases). Sequences were obtained from peripheral blood. This sequence was found in a man older than 75 with acute or convalescent COVID-19. The CDR3 DNA is TGCGCCAGCAGCCTCCAGACTATCCAAAGCACAGATACGCAGTATTTT. The encoded protein is CASSLQTIQSTDTQYF.